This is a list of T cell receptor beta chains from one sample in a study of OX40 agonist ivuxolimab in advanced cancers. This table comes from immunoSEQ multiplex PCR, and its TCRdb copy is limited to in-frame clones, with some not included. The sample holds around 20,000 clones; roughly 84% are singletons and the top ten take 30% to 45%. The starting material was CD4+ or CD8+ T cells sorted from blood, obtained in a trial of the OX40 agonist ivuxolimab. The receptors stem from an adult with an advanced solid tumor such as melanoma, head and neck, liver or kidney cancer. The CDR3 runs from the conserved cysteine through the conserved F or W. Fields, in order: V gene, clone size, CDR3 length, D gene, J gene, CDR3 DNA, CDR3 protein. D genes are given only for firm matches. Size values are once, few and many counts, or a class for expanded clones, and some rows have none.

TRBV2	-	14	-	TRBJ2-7	TGTGCCAGCAGTGTGGGCGAATTATCCTACGAGCAGTACTTC	CASSVGELSYEQYF
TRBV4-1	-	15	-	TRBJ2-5	TGCGCCAGCAGCCAAGACCTCCGGGCGGGAGAGACCCAGTACTTC	CASSQDLRAGETQYF
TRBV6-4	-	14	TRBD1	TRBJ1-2	TGTGCCAGCATGCGGACAGGGGACAACTATGGCTACACCTTC	CASMRTGDNYGYTF
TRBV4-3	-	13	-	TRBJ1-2	TGCGCCAGCAGCCAAGTTGCAGGATATGGCTACACCTTC	CASSQVAGYGYTF
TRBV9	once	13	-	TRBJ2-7	TGTGCCAGCAGCGGGGGATCGTATAACGAGCAGTACTTC	CASSGGSYNEQYF
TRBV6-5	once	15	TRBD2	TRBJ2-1	TGTGCCAGCAGCCCCCTAGCGGAAGGGCACAATGAGCAGTTCTTC	CASSPLAEGHNEQFF
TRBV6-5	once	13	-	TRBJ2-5	TGTGCCAGCAGTTACAAGGCCCAGGGGACCCAGTACTTC	CASSYKAQGTQYF
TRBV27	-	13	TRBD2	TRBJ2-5	TGTGCCAGCAGTTCCGGACTAGGAAAGACCCAGTACTTC	CASSSGLGKTQYF
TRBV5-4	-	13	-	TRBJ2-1	TGTGCCAGCAGCATAGGACAGTACAATGAGCAGTTCTTC	CASSIGQYNEQFF
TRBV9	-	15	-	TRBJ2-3	TGTGCCAGCAGCGTAGGAGGGACCACCACAGATACGCAGTATTTT	CASSVGGTTTDTQYF
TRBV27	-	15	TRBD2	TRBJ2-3	TGTGCCAGCAGAATACTAGCGGGAAACACAGATACGCAGTATTTT	CASRILAGNTDTQYF
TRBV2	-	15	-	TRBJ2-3	TGTGCCAGCAGTGAATGGGGGAGGGGGACAGATACGCAGTATTTT	CASSEWGRGTDTQYF
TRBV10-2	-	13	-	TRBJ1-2	TGCGCCAGCAGTGGATTGGCCCTCATAGACTACACCTTC	CASSGLALIDYTF
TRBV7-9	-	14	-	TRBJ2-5	TGTGCCAGCAGCTTATCCCCAGCGGGAGAGACCCAGTACTTC	CASSLSPAGETQYF
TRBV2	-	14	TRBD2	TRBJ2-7	TGTGCCAGCAGTGAAAAGCCTAGCGGGAGTGCTCCCTACTTC	CASSEKPSGSAPYF
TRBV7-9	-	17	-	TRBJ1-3	TGTGCCAGCAGCTTCCCAGCCGCCCCCTCCTGGGGGGACACCATATATTTT	CASSFPAAPSWGDTIYF
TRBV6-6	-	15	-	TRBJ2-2	TGTGCCAGCAGCCCAGTGTCTGAGAACACCGGGGAGCTGTTTTTT	CASSPVSENTGELFF
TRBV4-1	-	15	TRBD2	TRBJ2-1	TGCGCCAGCAGCCCCGGCGGGGGGGCAAGTAATGAGCAGTTCTTC	CASSPGGGASNEQFF
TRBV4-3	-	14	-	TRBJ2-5	TGCGCCAGCAGCCATTCGGGGTCCCAAGAGACCCAGTACTTC	CASSHSGSQETQYF
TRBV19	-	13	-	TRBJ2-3	TGTGCCAGTAGTAGGGACTCCACAGATACGCAGTATTTT	CASSRDSTDTQYF
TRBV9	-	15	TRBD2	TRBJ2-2	TGTGCCAGCAGCCTAGAGACGGGGGGCACCGGGGAGCTGTTTTTT	CASSLETGGTGELFF
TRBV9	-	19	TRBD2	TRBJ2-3	TGTGCCAGCAGGGAAAGACGGACTAGCGGGGGGGTGGGCACAGATACGCAGTATTTT	CASRERRTSGGVGTDTQYF
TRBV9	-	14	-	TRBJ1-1	TGTGCCAGCAGCGGAGCCTTGTCGAACACTGAAGCCTTCTTT	CASSGALSNTEAFF
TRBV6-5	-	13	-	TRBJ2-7	TGTGCCTCCCTGGCAGGGCCCTCCTACGAGCAGTACTTC	CASLAGPSYEQYF
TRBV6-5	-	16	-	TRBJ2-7	TGTGCCAGCAGTTACTCGTCGACAGGAATTCTTTACGAGCAGTACTTC	CASSYSSTGILYEQYF
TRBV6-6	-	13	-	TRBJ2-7	TGTGCCAGCAGTTACTCGGAACAGGGCGAGCAGTACTTC	CASSYSEQGEQYF
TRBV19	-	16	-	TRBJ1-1	TGTGCCAGTTTCCCCTCTCGCTCCCCCGTGAACACTGAAGCTTTCTTT	CASFPSRSPVNTEAFF
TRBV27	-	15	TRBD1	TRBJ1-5	TGTGCCAGCTCCTCAAGGGGGACAGCGGGGCAGCCCCAGCATTTT	CASSSRGTAGQPQHF
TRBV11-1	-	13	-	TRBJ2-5	TGTGCCAGCAGCTCCTACCTGGAAGAGACCCAGTACTTC	CASSSYLEETQYF
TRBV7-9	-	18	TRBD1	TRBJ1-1	TGTGCCAGCAGCCCCCCCGACAGGGCCTTCCCTATTAACACTGAAGCTTTCTTT	CASSPPDRAFPINTEAFF
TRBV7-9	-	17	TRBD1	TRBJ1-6	TGTGCCAGCAGCTTACATGATGAACAGGGGATCAATTCACCCCTCCACTTT	CASSLHDEQGINSPLHF
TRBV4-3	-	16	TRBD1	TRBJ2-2	TGCGCCAGCAGCCAAGTGGACAGGGGGAACACCGGGGAGCTGTTTTTT	CASSQVDRGNTGELFF
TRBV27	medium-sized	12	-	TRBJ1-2	TGTGCCAGCAGTTTATGGGGGGAGGTCTACACCTTC	CASSLWGEVYTF
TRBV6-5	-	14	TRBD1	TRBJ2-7	TGTGCCAGCAGTTCCGGGACAGAGATTTACGAGCAGTACTTC	CASSSGTEIYEQYF
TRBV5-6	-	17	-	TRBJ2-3	TGTGCCAGCAGCTTTGGGCATTTTAGCGGAACCACAGATACGCAGTATTTT	CASSFGHFSGTTDTQYF
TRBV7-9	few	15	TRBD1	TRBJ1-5	TGTGCCAGCAGCTCCCGACAGGGGGGCGATCAGCCCCAGCATTTT	CASSSRQGGDQPQHF
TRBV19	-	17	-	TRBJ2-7	TGTGCCAGTAGTCCTGGAGGAGGGGGGTCCCCATCCTACGAGCAGTACTTC	CASSPGGGGSPSYEQYF
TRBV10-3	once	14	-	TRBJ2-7	TGTGCCATCAGTGAGTCTAAGCGTTGCTACGAGCAGTACTTC	CAISESKRCYEQYF
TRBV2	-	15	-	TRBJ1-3	TGTGCCAGCAGTGTGGACGGCAACTCTGGAAACACCATATATTTT	CASSVDGNSGNTIYF
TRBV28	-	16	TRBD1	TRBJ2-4	TGTGCCAGCAGTCACCTTCGGGACAGGTGGAGAAACATTCAGTACTTC	CASSHLRDRWRNIQYF
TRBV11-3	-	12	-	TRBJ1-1	TGTGCCAGCAGCCAGTTCCTCACTGAAGCTTTCTTT	CASSQFLTEAFF
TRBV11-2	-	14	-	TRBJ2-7	TGTGCCAGCAGCATGCCGGGCCCCTCCTACGAGCAGTACTTC	CASSMPGPSYEQYF
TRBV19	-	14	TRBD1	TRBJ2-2	TGTGCCACCGAGGACAGGGAAGGCACCGGGGAGCTGTTTTTT	CATEDREGTGELFF
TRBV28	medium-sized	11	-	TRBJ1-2	TGTGCCAGCAGCCGTGTTGGCGGCTACACCTTC	CASSRVGGYTF
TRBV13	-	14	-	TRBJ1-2	TGTGCCAGCAGCTCGGACAGCCCACCTGATGGCTACACCTTC	CASSSDSPPDGYTF
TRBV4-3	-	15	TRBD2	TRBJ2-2	TGCGCCAGCAGCCAGCGGGAGGGGAACACCGGGGAGCTGTTTTTT	CASSQREGNTGELFF
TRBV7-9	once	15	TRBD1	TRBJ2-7	TGTGCCAGCAGCCCTCGGGACAGGGCTCCCCACGAGCAGTACTTC	CASSPRDRAPHEQYF
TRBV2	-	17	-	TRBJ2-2	TGTGCCAGCAGTGAAGCGGAGGGGACCCCGAACACCGGGGAGCTGTTTTTT	CASSEAEGTPNTGELFF
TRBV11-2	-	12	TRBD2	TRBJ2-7	TGTGCCAGCAGCACGGGAGGGTACGAGCAGTACTTC	CASSTGGYEQYF
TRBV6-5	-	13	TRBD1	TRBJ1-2	TGTGCCAGCAGTTTACCAGGGGGCTATGGCTACACCTTC	CASSLPGGYGYTF
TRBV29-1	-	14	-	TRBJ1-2	TGCAGCGTTGAAAAGGTGGGCGAGGGCTATGGCTACACCTTC	CSVEKVGEGYGYTF
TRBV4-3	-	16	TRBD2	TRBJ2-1	TGCGCCAGCAGCCAAGTCGGCGGGAGGGCCGTCAATGAGCAGTTCTTC	CASSQVGGRAVNEQFF
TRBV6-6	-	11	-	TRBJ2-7	TGTGCCAGCAGTTACGTCTACGAGCAGTACTTC	CASSYVYEQYF
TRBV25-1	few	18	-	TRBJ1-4	TGTGCCAGCAGTGAAAAGGGTCAGGGACCCCCAACTAATGAAAAACTGTTTTTT	CASSEKGQGPPTNEKLFF
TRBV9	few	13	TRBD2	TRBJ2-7	TGTGCCAGCAGCGGCGGGGGACCCTACGAGCAGTACTTC	CASSGGGPYEQYF